The 31 T cell receptor beta chains below all came from one sample that was sequenced in a study of cytomegalovirus exposure and HLA in healthy donors. Both 60 Vbeta primers and 13 Jbeta primers went into the PCR. Produced via immunoSEQ multiplex PCR; TCRdb's table is partial and in-frame only. Found here are more than 95,000 clones; the top ten clones hold roughly 2%. Sequencing was done on a sample of PBMCs. Source of these receptors: a middle-aged man in good health and CMV-seronegative.

This chain uses TRBV4-1 with TRBJ1-2, with 9 bases aligning to TRBD1. After removal of 3 bases from V and 4 bases from J, the junction contained 0 bases not matched to a gene. CDR1 and CDR2 from the germline V gene are MGHRA and YSYEKL. This CDR3 has 13 residues. The CDR3 DNA reads as TGCGCCAGCAGCCAGACAGGGGGCTATGGCTACACCTTC. Protein product: CASSQTGGYGYTF.

The V and J genes are TRBV28 and TRBJ1-1; 8 positions agree with TRBD1. The CDR3 covers 15 residues. Germline V gene data show CDR1 as MDHEN and CDR2 as SYDVKM. Germline trimming cut 6 bases from V and 4 bases from J; bases unmatched to any gene: 10. CDR3 residues: CASRENRGGSTEAFF. CDR3 nucleotide sequence: TGTGCCAGCAGAGAGAACAGGGGGGGGAGCACTGAAGCTTTCTTT.

The rearrangement joins TRBV5-1 to TRBJ2-2, with 12 nucleotides matching TRBD2. Germline CDR1 SGHRS, CDR2 YFSETQ. The CDR3 extends over 14 amino acids. V was pared by 6 bases and J by 5 bases, with 2 bases of the junction left unmatched. This CDR3 reads CASTGLAGTGELFF. DNA of the CDR3: TGCGCCAGCACCGGACTAGCGGGAACCGGGGAGCTGTTTTTT.

The chain recombines TRBV6-6 with TRBJ2-1, with 8 nucleotides matching TRBD2. Losses at the gene ends were 6 bases for V and 8 bases for J; bases not matched to a gene: 15. The CDR3 covers 16 residues. Germline values: CDR1 MNHNY, CDR2 SVGAGI (reference sequence). The CDR3 DNA reads as TGTGCCAGCAGCCAACCCAGCGGGGGAGATGGCGATGAGCAGTTCTTC. Protein product: CASSQPSGGDGDEQFF.

The gene calls are TRBV28 and TRBJ1-1; D remains unclear. The germline CDR1 and CDR2 sequences are MDHEN and SYDVKM. This CDR3 has 9 residues. V dropped 6 bases and J dropped 7 bases, with 3 bases sitting between them. This CDR3 is CASSLEAFF. CDR3 in DNA: TGTGCCAGCAGCCTTGAAGCTTTCTTT.

V is TRBV4-3 and J is TRBJ2-1; 7 positions agree with TRBD2. V lost 0 bases and J lost 0; bases outside the gene matches: 11. The CDR3 consists of 19 residues. Germline CDR1 reads LGHNA; CDR2 reads YSLEER. The CDR3 region is CASSQDRDSGQSSYNEQFF. The CDR3 coding sequence is TGCGCCAGCAGCCAAGATCGGGATAGCGGGCAAAGCTCCTACAATGAGCAGTTCTTC.

V and J are TRBV6-1 and TRBJ1-3; unclear D gene. Trimming shortened V by 2 bases and J by 0 bases, and 8 bases separated the two germline ends. Germline-derived CDR1 and CDR2 are MNHNS and SASEGT. CDR3 length equals 15 residues. The chain's CDR3 is CASSEIFFSGNTIYF. The CDR3 nucleotides are TGTGCCAGCAGTGAAATCTTTTTCTCTGGAAACACCATATATTTT.

CDR3 region: CASSRGTAQPQHF. CDR3 coding DNA: TGTGCCAGCAGTCGCGGGACGGCTCAGCCCCAGCATTTT. The chain has TRBV11-2 and TRBJ1-5, with D possibly being TRBD1 (5 bases). Trimming left V 6 bases short and J 6 bases short, with 12 bases between. The germline V gene has CDR1 SGHAT and CDR2 FQNNGV. The CDR3 consists of 13 residues.

The rearrangement joins TRBV5-1 to TRBJ1-2; D is unresolved. The length of the CDR3 is 13 residues. Germline V gives CDR1 SGHRS, CDR2 YFSETQ. V gave up 2 bases and J gave up 8 bases, with 13 bases separating them. CDR3 nucleotides: TGCGCCAGCAGCTTTGACACGTATGGGGGCTACACCTTC. Its protein is CASSFDTYGGYTF.

This chain connects TRBV19 to TRBJ1-5, with D possibly matching TRBD1 (6 bases). Germline CDR1 and CDR2: LNHDA and SQIVND (reference sequence). This CDR3 spans 16 amino acids. V lost 5 bases to trimming and J lost 0 bases, with 14 bases between them. For the CDR3, the DNA is TGTGCCAGTAGTTTTCCGGGACATTATAGCAATCAGCCCCAGCATTTT. Amino acids: CASSFPGHYSNQPQHF.

The J gene is TRBJ1-2, the V gene TRBV30; D gene uncertain. The V gene lost 5 bases and the J gene lost 7 bases, with 11 bases spanning the gap. Germline lookup yields CDR1 GTSNPN and CDR2 SVGIG (reference sequence). This CDR3 is 11 amino acids long. CDR3 residues: CAWALAGGYTF. The DNA of the CDR3 is TGTGCCTGGGCCTTGGCGGGTGGCTACACCTTC.

The rearrangement joins TRBV7-2 to TRBJ2-5; the match to TRBD2 covers 10 bases. This CDR3 is 16 amino acids long. J lost 5 bases, V lost 3 bases, and 9 bases had no gene match. Germline assignment: CDR1 SGHTA and CDR2 FQGNSA. CDR3 residues: CASSLWASGSAETQYF. The CDR3 region has the DNA TGTGCCAGCAGCTTGTGGGCTAGCGGGAGCGCGGAGACCCAGTACTTC.

The chain uses TRBV5-1 and TRBJ2-7, with 8 bases fitting TRBD1. Trimming took 3 bases from V and 5 from J; bases not matched to a gene: 1. The CDR3 is 12 amino acids. Germline assignment: CDR1 SGHRS and CDR2 YFSETQ. The CDR3 DNA sequence: TGCGCCAGCAGCTCGACAGGGGACGAGCAGTACTTC. It is translated as CASSSTGDEQYF.

The rearrangement joins TRBV10-1 to TRBJ2-5; possibly TRBD1 for D (6 bases). The CDR3 covers 15 residues. Germline lookup yields CDR1 WNHNN and CDR2 SYGVQD (reference sequence). V gave up 7 bases and J gave up 2 bases, with 17 bases separating them. The CDR3 reads CASKQGHATQETQYF. The CDR3 nucleotides are TGCGCCAGCAAGCAGGGACACGCGACTCAAGAGACCCAGTACTTC.

This chain joins TRBV19 and TRBJ1-3; D not certain. V shed 11 bases and J shed 4 bases, with 9 bases lying between them. Germline values: CDR1 LNHDA, CDR2 SQIVND (reference sequence). The CDR3 consists of 11 residues. The CDR3 protein is CAPSQGNTIYF. CDR3 bases: TGTGCCCCTTCCCAGGGAAACACCATATATTTT.

This chain joins TRBV28 and TRBJ1-1; D is uncertain. The CDR3 consists of 13 residues. Germline V gene sequence: CDR1 MDHEN, CDR2 SYDVKM. Trimming removed 5 bases from V and 3 bases from J, with 10 bases in between. CDR3 loop: CASSPGGYTEAFF. CDR3 in DNA: TGTGCCAGCAGTCCGGGAGGGTACACTGAAGCTTTCTTT.

This chain joins TRBV6-1 and TRBJ1-1; TRBD1 agrees at 7 bases. From germline, CDR1 is MNHNS and CDR2 SASEGT. V lost 7 bases to trimming and J lost 1 base; unmatched junction nucleotides: 6. The CDR3 loop spans 14 amino acids. This chain's CDR3 is CASKRQGPNTEAFF. CDR3 in DNA: TGTGCCAGCAAAAGACAGGGACCGAACACTGAAGCTTTCTTT.

This sequence joins TRBV18 and TRBJ1-1; tentatively, D is TRBD1 (5 bases). The CDR3 contains 12 residues. Per the germline V gene, CDR1 is KGHSH and CDR2 is LQKENI. Trimming took off 6 bases at V and 1 base at J, with 6 bases between the two ends. DNA of the CDR3: TGTGCCAGCTCGACAGCGAACACTGAAGCTTTCTTT. This encodes CASSTANTEAFF.

The chain employs TRBV5-4 and TRBJ2-5; maybe TRBD1 (5 bases). The CDR3 totals 14 residues. V shed 0 bases and J shed 4 bases, with 10 bases lying between them. CDR1 and CDR2 from the germline V gene are SGHNT and YYREEE (reference sequence). CDR3 sequence: CASSLDRRRETQYF. CDR3 coding DNA: TGTGCCAGCAGCTTGGACAGGCGGAGAGAGACCCAGTACTTC.

The J gene is TRBJ2-1, the V gene TRBV27; 14 bases are shared with TRBD2. J gave up 6 bases and V 3 bases, and 10 bases lay outside the gene matches. The CDR3 spans 18 residues. In germline, CDR1 is MNHEY, CDR2 SMNVEV (reference sequence). The CDR3 nucleotides read TGTGCCAGCAGTTTGGGGACTAGCGGGAGATTTCGGGGCAATGAGCAGTTCTTC. Translating gives CASSLGTSGRFRGNEQFF.

This chain joins TRBV11-3 and TRBJ2-7, with 11 positions matching TRBD2. J lost 5 bases, V lost 5 bases, and 20 bases had no gene match. The CDR3 covers 19 residues. The V gene's germline CDR1 is SGHNT and CDR2 YENEEA. CDR3 in DNA: TGTGCCAGCAGCCCCAGGGGGCTAGCGGGAGGCACTAAGTACCACGAGCAGTACTTC. Translation gives CASSPRGLAGGTKYHEQYF.

V and J are TRBV15 and TRBJ2-7; 8 bases align to TRBD1. This CDR3 has 14 residues. CDR1 and CDR2 from the germline V gene are LNHNV and YYDKDF (reference sequence). V was pared by 2 bases and J by 2 bases, with 2 bases of the junction left unmatched. CDR3 in amino acids: CATSRTGGTYEQYF. The DNA for the CDR3 is TGTGCCACCAGCAGAACAGGGGGGACCTACGAGCAGTACTTC.

The chain carries TRBV2 and TRBJ1-1; perhaps TRBD1 as D (6 bases). Germline CDR1 reads SNHLY; CDR2 reads FYNNEI. V was cut by 4 bases and J by 1 base, with 13 bases left in between. This CDR3 is 15 amino acids long. The CDR3 DNA sequence: TGTGCCAGCAGTGCGTCCGGGACACCGAACACTGAAGCTTTCTTT. Translation gives CASSASGTPNTEAFF.

CDR3 DNA: TGTGCCAGCAGCTTAGGGCAGGGATCCTACAATGAGCAGTTCTTC. Its protein is CASSLGQGSYNEQFF. The rearrangement joins TRBV11-2 to TRBJ2-1; D is possibly TRBD1 (5 bases). This CDR3 comprises 15 residues. The germline gives CDR1 SGHAT, CDR2 FQNNGV. V was clipped by 1 base and J by 1 base, with 8 bases between them.

The chain links TRBV11-3 to TRBJ1-4, with D possibly being TRBD1 (6 bases). Germline V gene lookup returns CDR1 SGHNT and CDR2 YENEEA. V lost 3 bases and J 7 bases, leaving 18 bases between the germline ends. This CDR3 spans 16 amino acids. The CDR3 DNA reads as TGTGCCAGCAGCTTGGCAGGACAGTCAAGGACTGAAAAACTGTTTTTT. This codes for CASSLAGQSRTEKLFF.

The rearrangement links TRBV5-6 to TRBJ2-7; 9 bases map to TRBD2. The V gene end was trimmed by 6 bases and the J gene end by 3 bases; junction bases not matched to a gene: 13. Germline V lookup: CDR1 SGHDT, CDR2 YYEEEE. CDR3 length: 16 residues. The CDR3 DNA sequence: TGTGCCAGCATCCGGGGAGGGCCTAGCGGGAACTACGAGCAGTACTTC. Residues: CASIRGGPSGNYEQYF.

The V call is TRBV5-6, the J call TRBJ1-5; weak D call: TRBD1 (6 bases). The CDR3 has 15 residues. The V gene's germline CDR1 is SGHDT and CDR2 YYEEEE. The V end lost 0 bases, the J end lost 2 bases, and 9 bases lay between the germline ends. The CDR3: CASSLARGGNQPQHF. CDR3 nucleotides: TGTGCCAGCAGCTTGGCCAGGGGTGGCAATCAGCCCCAGCATTTT.

The rearrangement uses TRBV5-1 and TRBJ2-7, with a possible D match to TRBD1 (6 bases). V dropped 5 bases and J dropped 6 bases, with 15 bases sitting between them. There are 13 residues in the CDR3. From germline, CDR1 is SGHRS and CDR2 YFSETQ. The CDR3 region is CASRPTTRGEQYF. The CDR3 DNA reads as TGCGCCAGCAGACCGACAACCAGGGGCGAGCAGTACTTC.

The gene calls are TRBV30 and TRBJ1-1; D ambiguous. Germline assignment: CDR1 GTSNPN and CDR2 SVGIG (reference sequence). V dropped 2 bases and J dropped 7 bases, with 14 bases sitting between them. CDR3 length equals 13 residues. DNA of the CDR3: TGTGCCTGGAGTCCCCGCCCGGGTCGTGAAGCTTTCTTT. Protein sequence: CAWSPRPGREAFF.

The CDR3 is CASSLGGLAGDPYEQYF. As DNA, the CDR3 is TGTGCCAGCTCACTAGGGGGACTAGCGGGAGACCCCTACGAGCAGTACTTC. This rearrangement joins TRBV28 to TRBJ2-7; 14 nucleotides line up with TRBD2. Germline V gene data show CDR1 as MDHEN and CDR2 as SYDVKM. The CDR3 spans 17 residues. With 8 bases clipped from V and 2 bases from J, the junction kept 11 bases outside the gene matches.

V usage is TRBV27 and J usage is TRBJ1-2, with 10 bases identical to TRBD1. Per the germline V gene, CDR1 is MNHEY and CDR2 is SMNVEV (reference sequence). Germline trimming cut 6 bases from V and 5 bases from J; bases unmatched to any gene: 6. This CDR3 is built from 14 residues. CDR3: CASSFRDRGYGYTF. CDR3 DNA: TGTGCCAGCAGCTTCCGGGACAGGGGTTATGGCTACACCTTC.